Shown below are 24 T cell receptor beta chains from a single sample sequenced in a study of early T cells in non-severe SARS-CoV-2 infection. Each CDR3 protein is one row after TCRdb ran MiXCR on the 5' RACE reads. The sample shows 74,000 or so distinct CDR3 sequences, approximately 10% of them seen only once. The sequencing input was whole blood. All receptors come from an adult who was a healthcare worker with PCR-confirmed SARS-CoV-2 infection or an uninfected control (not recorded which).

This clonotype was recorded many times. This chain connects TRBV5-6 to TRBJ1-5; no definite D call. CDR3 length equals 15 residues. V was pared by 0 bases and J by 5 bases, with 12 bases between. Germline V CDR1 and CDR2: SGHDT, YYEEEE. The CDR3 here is CASSLGQEVDQPQHF. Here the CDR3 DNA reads TGTGCCAGCAGCTTGGGTCAGGAGGTGGATCAGCCCCAGCATTTT.

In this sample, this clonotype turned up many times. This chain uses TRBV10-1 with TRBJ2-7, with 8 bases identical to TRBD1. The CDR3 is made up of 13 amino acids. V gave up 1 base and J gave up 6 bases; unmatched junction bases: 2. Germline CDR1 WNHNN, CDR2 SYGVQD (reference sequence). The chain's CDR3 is CASSEFDRGEQYF. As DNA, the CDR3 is TGCGCCAGCAGTGAGTTTGACAGGGGCGAGCAGTACTTC.

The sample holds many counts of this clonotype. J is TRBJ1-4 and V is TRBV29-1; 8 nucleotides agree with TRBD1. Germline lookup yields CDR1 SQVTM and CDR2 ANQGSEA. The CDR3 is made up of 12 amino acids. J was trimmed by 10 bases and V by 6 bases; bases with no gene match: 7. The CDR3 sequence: CSVSDREAKLFF. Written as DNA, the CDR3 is TGCAGCGTCTCGGACAGGGAGGCAAAACTGTTTTTT.

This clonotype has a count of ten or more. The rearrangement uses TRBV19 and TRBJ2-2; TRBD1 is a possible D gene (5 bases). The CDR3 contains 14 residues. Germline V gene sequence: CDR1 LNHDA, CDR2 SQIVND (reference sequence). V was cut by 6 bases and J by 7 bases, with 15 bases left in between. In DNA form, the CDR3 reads TGTGCCAGTAGCCTCCCAGGGATCGGCGGGGAGCTGTTTTTT. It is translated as CASSLPGIGGELFF.

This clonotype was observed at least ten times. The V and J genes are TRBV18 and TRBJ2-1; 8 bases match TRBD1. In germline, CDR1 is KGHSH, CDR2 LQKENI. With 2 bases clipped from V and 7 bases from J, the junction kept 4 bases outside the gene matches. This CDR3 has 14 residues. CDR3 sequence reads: CASSPATGANEQFF. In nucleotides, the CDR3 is TGTGCCAGCTCACCAGCGACAGGGGCAAATGAGCAGTTCTTC.

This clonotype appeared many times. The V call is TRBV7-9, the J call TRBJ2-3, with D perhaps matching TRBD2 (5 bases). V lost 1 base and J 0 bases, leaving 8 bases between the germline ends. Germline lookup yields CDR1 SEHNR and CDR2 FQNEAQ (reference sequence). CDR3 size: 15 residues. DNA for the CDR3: TGTGCCAGCAGCTTAGTTACGGGAAGCACAGATACGCAGTATTTT. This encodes CASSLVTGSTDTQYF.

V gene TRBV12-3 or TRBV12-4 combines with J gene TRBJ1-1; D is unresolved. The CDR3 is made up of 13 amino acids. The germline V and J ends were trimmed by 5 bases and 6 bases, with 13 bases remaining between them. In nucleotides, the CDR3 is TGTGCCAGCAGTCTTGACAATTATGCTGAAGCTTTCTTT. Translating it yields CASSLDNYAEAFF.

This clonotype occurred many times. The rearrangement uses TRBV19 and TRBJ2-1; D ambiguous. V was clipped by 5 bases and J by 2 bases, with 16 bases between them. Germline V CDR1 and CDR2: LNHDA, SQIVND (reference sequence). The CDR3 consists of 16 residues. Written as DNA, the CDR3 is TGTGCCAGTAGTCGGTCGGCCATATCCCCCTACAATGAGCAGTTCTTC. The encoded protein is CASSRSAISPYNEQFF.

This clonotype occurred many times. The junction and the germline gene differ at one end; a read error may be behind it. The CDR3 spells CASSPASRTGQIF. CDR3 nucleotides: TGTGCCAGCAGCCCAGCCTCGAGGACAGGGCAGATCTTC. The chain recombines TRBV7-2 with TRBJ2-1, with 8 positions matching TRBD1. Germline V gene sequence: CDR1 SGHTA, CDR2 FQGNSA. The length of the CDR3 is 13 residues.

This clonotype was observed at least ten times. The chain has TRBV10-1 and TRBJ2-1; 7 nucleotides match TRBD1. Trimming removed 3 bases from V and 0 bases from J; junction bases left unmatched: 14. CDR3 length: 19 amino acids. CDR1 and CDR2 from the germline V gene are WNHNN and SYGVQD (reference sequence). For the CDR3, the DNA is TGCGCCAGCAGTGACTCCCGCGACAGGGTCGGTAGCTCCTACAATGAGCAGTTCTTC. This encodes CASSDSRDRVGSSYNEQFF.

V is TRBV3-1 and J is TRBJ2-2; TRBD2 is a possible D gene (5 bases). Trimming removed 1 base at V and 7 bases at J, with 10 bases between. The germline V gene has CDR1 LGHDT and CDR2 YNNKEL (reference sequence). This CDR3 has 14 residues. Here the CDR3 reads CASSQAVEGGELFF. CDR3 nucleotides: TGTGCCAGCAGCCAAGCCGTAGAGGGCGGGGAGCTGTTTTTT.

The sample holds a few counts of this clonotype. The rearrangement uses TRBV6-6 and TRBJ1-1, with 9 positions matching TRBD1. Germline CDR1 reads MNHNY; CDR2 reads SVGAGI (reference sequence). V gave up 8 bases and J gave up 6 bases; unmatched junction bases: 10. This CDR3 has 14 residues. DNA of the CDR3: TGTGCCAGCGGATCGGGGACAGGGAGGCCTGAAGCTTTCTTT. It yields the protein CASGSGTGRPEAFF.

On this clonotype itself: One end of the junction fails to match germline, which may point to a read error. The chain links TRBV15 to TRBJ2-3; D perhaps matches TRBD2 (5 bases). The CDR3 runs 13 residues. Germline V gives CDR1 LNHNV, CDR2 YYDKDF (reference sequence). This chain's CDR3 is CVTSGMSADTQYF. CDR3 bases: TGTGTCACCAGCGGTATGAGTGCAGATACGCAGTATTTT.

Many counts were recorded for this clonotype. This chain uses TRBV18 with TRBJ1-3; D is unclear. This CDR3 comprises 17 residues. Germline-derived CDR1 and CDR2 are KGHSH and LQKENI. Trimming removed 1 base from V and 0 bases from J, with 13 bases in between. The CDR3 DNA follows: TGTGCCAGCTCACCACGGTCTGAGCTAAACTCTGGAAACACCATATATTTT. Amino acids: CASSPRSELNSGNTIYF. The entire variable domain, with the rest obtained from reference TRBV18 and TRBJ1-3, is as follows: NAGVMQNPRHLVRRRGQEARLRCSPMKGHSHVYWYRQLPEEGLKFMVYLQKENIIDESGMPKERFSAEFPKEGPSILRIQQVVRGDSAAYFCASSPRSELNSGNTIYFGEGSWLTVV.

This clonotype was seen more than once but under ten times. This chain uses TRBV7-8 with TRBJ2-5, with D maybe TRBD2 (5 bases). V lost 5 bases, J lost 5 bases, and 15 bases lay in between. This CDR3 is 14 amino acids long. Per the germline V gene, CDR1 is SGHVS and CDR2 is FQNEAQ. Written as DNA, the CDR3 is TGTGCCAGCAGCCGCGACCCCAGAGGGGAGACCCAGTACTTC. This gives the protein CASSRDPRGETQYF.

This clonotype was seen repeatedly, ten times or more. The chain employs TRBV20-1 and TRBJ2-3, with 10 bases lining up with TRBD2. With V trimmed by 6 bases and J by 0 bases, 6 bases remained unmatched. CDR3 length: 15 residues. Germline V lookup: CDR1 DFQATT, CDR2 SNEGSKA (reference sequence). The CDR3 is CSAVSSGGSTDTQYF. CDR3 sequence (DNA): TGCAGTGCCGTTTCTAGCGGGGGAAGCACAGATACGCAGTATTTT.

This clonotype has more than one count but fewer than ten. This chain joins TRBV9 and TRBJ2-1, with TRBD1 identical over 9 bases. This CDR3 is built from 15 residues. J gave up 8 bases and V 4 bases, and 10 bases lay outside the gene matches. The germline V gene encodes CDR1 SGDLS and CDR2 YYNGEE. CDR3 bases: TGTGCCAGCAGCCCCCCCGGGACAGGGAATGATGAGCAGTTCTTC. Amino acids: CASSPPGTGNDEQFF.

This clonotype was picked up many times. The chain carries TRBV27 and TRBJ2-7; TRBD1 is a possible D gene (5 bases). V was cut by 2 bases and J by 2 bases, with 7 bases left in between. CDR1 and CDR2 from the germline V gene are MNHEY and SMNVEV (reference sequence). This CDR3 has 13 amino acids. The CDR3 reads CASSLGRAYEQYF. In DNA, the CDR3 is TGTGCCAGCAGTTTAGGCAGGGCCTACGAGCAGTACTTC.

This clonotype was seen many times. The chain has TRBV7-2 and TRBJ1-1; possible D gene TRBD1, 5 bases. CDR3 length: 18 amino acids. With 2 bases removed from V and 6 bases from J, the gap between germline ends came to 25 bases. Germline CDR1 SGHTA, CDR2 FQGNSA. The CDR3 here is CASSLSPSGGGVLSEAFF. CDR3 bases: TGTGCCAGCAGCTTATCTCCCTCCGGCGGAGGGGTTTTGTCTGAAGCTTTCTTT.

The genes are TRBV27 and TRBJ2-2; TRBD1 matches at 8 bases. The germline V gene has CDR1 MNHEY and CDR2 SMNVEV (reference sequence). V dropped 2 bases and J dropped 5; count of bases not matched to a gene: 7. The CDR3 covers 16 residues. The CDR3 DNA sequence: TGTGCCAGCAGTTTACGGACAGGGCTGGAAACCGGGGAGCTGTTTTTT. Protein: CASSLRTGLETGELFF.

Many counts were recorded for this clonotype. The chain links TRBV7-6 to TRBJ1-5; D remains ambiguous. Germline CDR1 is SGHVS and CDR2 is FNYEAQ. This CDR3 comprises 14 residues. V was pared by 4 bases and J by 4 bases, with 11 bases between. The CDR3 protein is CASSSQPSNQPQHF. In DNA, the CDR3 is TGTGCCAGCAGCTCCCAGCCCAGTAATCAGCCCCAGCATTTT.

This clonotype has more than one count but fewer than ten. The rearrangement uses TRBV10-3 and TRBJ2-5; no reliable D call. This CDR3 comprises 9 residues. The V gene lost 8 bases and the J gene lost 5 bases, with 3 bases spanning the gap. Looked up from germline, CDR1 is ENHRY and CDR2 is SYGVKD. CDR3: CAISETQYF. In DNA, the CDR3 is TGTGCCATCTCGGAGACCCAGTACTTC.

CDR3 sequence reads: CASSYQGLAGEKETQYF. CDR3 DNA: TGTGCCAGCAGTTACCAGGGACTAGCGGGGGAAAAAGAGACCCAGTACTTC. This chain connects TRBV6-5 to TRBJ2-5; TRBD2 matches at 14 bases. Germline V CDR1 and CDR2: MNHEY, SVGAGI. This CDR3 has 17 residues. V was clipped by 2 bases and J by 3 bases; unmatched bases: 5.

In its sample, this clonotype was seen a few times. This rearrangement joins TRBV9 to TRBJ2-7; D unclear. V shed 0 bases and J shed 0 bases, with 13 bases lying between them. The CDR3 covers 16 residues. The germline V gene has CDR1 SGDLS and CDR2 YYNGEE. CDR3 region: CASSVGNRVGSYEQYF. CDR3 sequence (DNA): TGTGCCAGCAGCGTAGGGAACCGCGTTGGCTCCTACGAGCAGTACTTC.